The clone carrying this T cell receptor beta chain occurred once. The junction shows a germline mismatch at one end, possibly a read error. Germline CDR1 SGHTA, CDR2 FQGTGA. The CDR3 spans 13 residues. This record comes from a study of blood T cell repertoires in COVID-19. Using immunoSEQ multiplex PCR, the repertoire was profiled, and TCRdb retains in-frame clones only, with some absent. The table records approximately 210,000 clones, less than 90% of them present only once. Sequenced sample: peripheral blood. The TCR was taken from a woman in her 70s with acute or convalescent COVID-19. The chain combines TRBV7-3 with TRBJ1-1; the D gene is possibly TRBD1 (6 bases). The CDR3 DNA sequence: TGTGTCAGCAGCCTCTCCAGGGGCACTGAAGCTTTCTTT. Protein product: CVSSLSRGTEAFF. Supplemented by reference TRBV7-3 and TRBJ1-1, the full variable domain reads GAGVSQTPSNKVTEKGKYVELRCDPISGHTALYWYRQSLGQGPEFLIYFQGTGAADDSGLPNDRFFAVRPEGSVSTLKIQRTERGDSAVYLCVSSLSRGTEAFFGQGTRLTVV.